This TCR beta chain is drawn from a study of blood T cell repertoires in COVID-19. Study information: Samples representing acute and convalescent COVID-19 were sourced from the United States, Italy and Spain. Nucleic acid was either cDNA or gDNA, and it came from T cells, B-cell-depleted T cells, or PBMCs.

In the source study's methods: Amplification with reference gene primers provided the estimates of nucleated cell counts. Repertoires were generated with immunoSEQ multiplex PCR, while TCRdb's copy carries only in-frame clones and drops some. Clone size and V and J calls were adopted from that table, with D and trimming inferred from the DNA. The table records approximately 110,000 clones, 90% to 95% of them present only once. Per the germline V gene, CDR1 is LGHNA and CDR2 is YNFKEQ. The CDR3 is 13 amino acids. V was trimmed by 1 base and J by 5 bases, leaving 8 bases between them. Seattle cases were enrolled at active infection and followed longitudinally.

V usage is TRBV4-2 and J usage is TRBJ1-1; maybe TRBD1 (5 bases). The sequenced sample was peripheral blood. This clonotype originated in a man between 45 and 60 years old with COVID-19, enrolled during active disease. CDR3 sequence (DNA): TGTGCCAGCAGCCAAGCGGGGGTTACTGAAGCTTTCTTT. Translation gives CASSQAGVTEAFF.